One sample yielded the 22 T cell receptor beta chains listed below, sequenced in a study of early T cells in non-severe SARS-CoV-2 infection. TCRdb reanalysed the 5' RACE reads using MiXCR and keeps one entry per CDR3 protein. The table shows around 60,000 distinct CDR3 sequences, with roughly 21% occurring only once. Material: whole blood, obtained at baseline. The receptors here all came from an adult who was a healthcare worker with PCR-confirmed SARS-CoV-2 infection or an uninfected control (not recorded which).

This clonotype was observed a few times. Germline and junction disagree at one end, which may indicate a read error. The V gene is TRBV6-1, the J gene TRBJ2-7; D ambiguous. CDR1 and CDR2 (germline): MNHNS, SASEGT. The CDR3 spans 13 residues. The CDR3 bases are TGTGCCAGCAGCGAAGCACGGGCCTACGAGCAGTACTTC. Translating gives CASSEARAYEQYF.

The V call is TRBV19, the J call TRBJ2-1; D is possibly TRBD2 (6 bases). The ends were cut back, 1 base at V and 2 bases at J, with 9 bases in the middle. Germline CDR1 LNHDA, CDR2 SQIVND (reference sequence). This CDR3 region has 15 residues. For the CDR3, the DNA is TGTGCCAGTAGTATAGTCTCGGGGGCCTACAATGAGCAGTTCTTC. Amino acid sequence: CASSIVSGAYNEQFF.

CDR3 amino acids: CASSQDRGNEKLFF. Here the CDR3 DNA reads TGTGCCAGCAGCCAGGACAGGGGTAATGAAAAACTGTTTTTT. The genes are TRBV7-9 and TRBJ1-4, with 9 bases that match TRBD1. The CDR3 totals 14 residues. Trimming cost V 5 bases and J 4 bases; bases outside gene matches: 2. Germline CDR1 and CDR2: SEHNR and FQNEAQ (reference sequence).

The chain carries TRBV2 and TRBJ1-6; 8 nucleotides align to TRBD1. V shed 3 bases and J 10 bases; nucleotides not matched to a gene: 5. Germline V gene data show CDR1 as SNHLY and CDR2 as FYNNEI. The CDR3 runs to 14 residues. The CDR3 nucleotides read TGTGCCAGCAGTGAGGTACAGGGGGAATCACCCCTCCACTTT. This codes for CASSEVQGESPLHF.

This clonotype was observed a handful of times. The chain uses TRBV29-1 and TRBJ1-1; the match to TRBD1 covers 9 bases. The CDR3 spans 12 residues. With 7 bases clipped from V and 2 bases from J, the junction kept 2 bases outside the gene matches. Germline lookup yields CDR1 SQVTM and CDR2 ANQGSEA. Written as DNA, the CDR3 is TGCAGCGGGGACAGGGTCAACACTGAAGCTTTCTTT. The encoded protein is CSGDRVNTEAFF.

This clonotype was counted only a few times. V usage is TRBV20-1 and J usage is TRBJ1-1; the D is unclear. V lost 3 bases and J lost 1, with 12 bases in between. Germline CDR1 reads DFQATT; CDR2 reads SNEGSKA (reference sequence). The CDR3 consists of 14 residues. CDR3 nucleotide sequence: TGCAGTGCTAGTCCCAACATCCGGAACACTGAAGCTTTCTTT. Protein: CSASPNIRNTEAFF.

The V and J genes are TRBV3-1 and TRBJ2-1; D uncertain. V lost 10 bases, J lost 4 bases, and 14 bases lay in between. This CDR3 is 13 amino acids long. CDR1 is LGHDT, CDR2 YNNKEL, per germline (reference sequence). The CDR3 region is CATSLSAYNEQFF. CDR3 DNA sequence: TGTGCCACTTCCTTGTCCGCATACAATGAGCAGTTCTTC.

V is TRBV9 and J is TRBJ1-2; 7 bases agree with TRBD1. From germline, CDR1 is SGDLS and CDR2 YYNGEE. V lost 4 bases, J lost 8 bases, and 11 bases stayed unmatched. The CDR3 has 14 amino acids. CDR3 amino acids: CASSPTGDGGGYTF. DNA for the CDR3: TGTGCCAGCAGCCCCACAGGGGACGGGGGGGGCTACACCTTC.

This clonotype came up a few times. The J gene is TRBJ1-4, the V gene TRBV19; tentatively, D is TRBD1 (5 bases). The CDR3 has 15 residues. V gave up 3 bases and J gave up 3 bases, with 11 bases separating them. Germline loops: CDR1 LNHDA, CDR2 SQIVND (reference sequence). In DNA form, the CDR3 reads TGTGCCAGTAGTATTGGGACTAATGCTAATGAAAAACTGTTTTTT. As protein: CASSIGTNANEKLFF.

The sample holds a few counts of this clonotype. The chain has TRBV7-9 and TRBJ2-5; weak D call: TRBD1 (5 bases). Trimming left V 1 base short and J 2 bases short, with 17 bases between. Germline V gene sequence: CDR1 SEHNR, CDR2 FQNEAQ (reference sequence). This CDR3 contains 17 residues. CDR3 amino acids: CASSLVPHRIHQETQYF. The CDR3 DNA sequence: TGTGCCAGCAGCTTAGTTCCCCACAGGATCCATCAAGAGACCCAGTACTTC.

To note about this clonotype: Compared with germline, one end of the junction differs, possibly owing to a read error. The chain recombines TRBV7-9 with TRBJ2-1; possible D gene TRBD2, 6 bases. The germline gives CDR1 SEHNR, CDR2 FQNEAQ (reference sequence). The CDR3 sequence is 15 residues long. Here the CDR3 DNA reads TGTGCCAGCACCGGGGACTGGTCCTCCTACAATGAGGAGTTCTTC. Protein sequence: CASTGDWSSYNEEFF.

The chain joins TRBV7-7 to TRBJ2-5, with 9 bases identical to TRBD1. The CDR3 has 15 residues. The germline CDR1 and CDR2 sequences are SSHAT and FNYEAQ (reference sequence). V lost 4 bases and J lost 4; bases outside the gene matches: 7. CDR3: CASSSLQGAGETQYF. CDR3 in DNA: TGTGCCAGCAGCTCATTACAGGGGGCTGGAGAGACCCAGTACTTC. The full variable domain, completed using reference TRBV7-7 and TRBJ2-5, is GAGVSQSPRYKVTKRGQDVTLRCDPISSHATLYWYQQALGQGPEFLTYFNYEAQPDKSGLPSDRFSAERPEGSISTLTIQRTEQRDSAMYRCASSSLQGAGETQYFGPGTRLLVL.

V usage is TRBV6-6 and J usage is TRBJ1-1; D gene unclear. Germline V CDR1 and CDR2: MNHNY, SVGAGI (reference sequence). There are 13 residues in the CDR3. The V gene lost 2 bases and the J gene lost 5 bases, with 9 bases spanning the gap. CDR3 nucleotide sequence: TGTGCCAGCAGTTACCGGGGAGGTACTGAAGCTTTCTTT. It yields the protein CASSYRGGTEAFF.

J is TRBJ2-3 and V is TRBV30, with 9 bases that match TRBD2. V was clipped by 4 bases and J by 4 bases; unmatched bases: 3. The CDR3 has 13 amino acids. The germline gives CDR1 GTSNPN, CDR2 SVGIG (reference sequence). The CDR3 reads CAWKTSGADTQYF. Here the CDR3 DNA reads TGTGCCTGGAAGACTAGCGGAGCAGATACGCAGTATTTT.

The V gene is TRBV6-5, the J gene TRBJ2-1; 12 nucleotides line up with TRBD2. J gave up 3 bases and V 6 bases, and 6 bases lay outside the gene matches. The CDR3 totals 16 residues. Germline CDR1 and CDR2: MNHEY and SVGAGI. In DNA, the CDR3 is TGTGCCAGCAGACGTCTAGCGGGGGGGCACTACAATGAGCAGTTCTTC. As protein: CASRRLAGGHYNEQFF.

The rearrangement joins TRBV5-1 to TRBJ2-1; maybe TRBD1 (7 bases). CDR3 length: 16 amino acids. The V end was cut by 4 bases, the J end by 3 bases, with 17 bases between. The V gene's germline CDR1 is SGHRS and CDR2 YFSETQ. The CDR3 loop reads CASSGDSGLNYNEQFF. CDR3 sequence (DNA): TGCGCCAGCAGCGGGGACAGTGGACTAAACTACAATGAGCAGTTCTTC.

This chain uses TRBV14 with TRBJ2-1; 13 bases map to TRBD2. The trim removed 5 bases at V and 0 bases at J, leaving 10 bases unmatched. Per the germline V gene, CDR1 is SGHDN and CDR2 is FVKESK. The CDR3 totals 19 residues. The CDR3 is CASSSPGTSGALSYNEQFF. The CDR3 nucleotides are TGTGCCAGCAGCAGCCCCGGGACTAGCGGGGCTCTCTCCTACAATGAGCAGTTCTTC.

This clonotype was counted between two and nine times. The J gene is TRBJ2-7, the V gene TRBV6-2 or TRBV6-3; 8 nucleotides match TRBD1. The CDR3 length is 15 residues. The V gene end was trimmed by 4 bases and the J gene end by 0 bases; junction bases not matched to a gene: 5. CDR1 and CDR2 (germline): MNHEY, SVGEGT. This CDR3 is CASSSGQGISYEQYF. CDR3 sequence (DNA): TGTGCCAGCAGTTCCGGACAGGGAATCTCCTACGAGCAGTACTTC.

This clonotype was seen more than once but under ten times. The chain uses TRBV29-1 and TRBJ2-1; 8 nucleotides match TRBD2. The germline V gene has CDR1 SQVTM and CDR2 ANQGSEA. V lost 5 bases, J lost 8 bases, and 5 bases stayed unmatched. CDR3 size: 12 residues. The CDR3 protein is CSVPGLDYEQFF. As DNA, the CDR3 is TGCAGCGTTCCGGGACTAGACTATGAGCAGTTCTTC.

This clonotype has a handful of counts. V and J are TRBV18 and TRBJ1-3; D might be TRBD1 (6 bases). There are 14 residues in the CDR3. The germline V and J ends were trimmed by 8 bases and 4 bases, with 15 bases remaining between them. Germline V CDR1 and CDR2: KGHSH, LQKENI. The CDR3 sequence: CASIPGTQGNTIYF. The CDR3 bases are TGTGCCAGCATCCCCGGGACACAAGGAAACACCATATATTTT.

This chain uses TRBV7-2 with TRBJ2-1; D ambiguous. Germline V gene lookup returns CDR1 SGHTA and CDR2 FQGNSA. V was trimmed by 2 bases and J by 8 bases, leaving 10 bases between them. The CDR3 spans 13 residues. CDR3 sequence reads: CASSLMSGYEQFF. DNA of the CDR3: TGTGCCAGCAGCTTAATGTCTGGTTATGAGCAGTTCTTC.

This clonotype was found a few times. As DNA, the CDR3 is TGTGCCAGCTCACCGGACGGAAATCAGCCCCAGCATTTT. The encoded protein is CASSPDGNQPQHF. The V gene is TRBV18, the J gene TRBJ1-5, with unresolved D. CDR1 and CDR2 from the germline V gene are KGHSH and LQKENI. Trimming took off 3 bases at V and 4 bases at J, with 7 bases between the two ends. The CDR3 has 13 amino acids.